The 20 T cell receptor beta chains below all came from one sample that was sequenced in a study of CD8 T cells in ankylosing spondylitis. Study conclusions and caveats: Blood of patients with ankylosing spondylitis appeared to be characterized by a TCR beta motif of eight or nine highly homologous variants.

One entry per CDR3 protein results from TCRdb running MiXCR on the 5' RACE reads. The repertoire holds approximately 540,000 distinct CDR3 sequences, with 10% to 15% as singletons. No cognate antigen is known for these TCRs. The sequenced material came from blood, either unsorted or a sorted T cell fraction (not recorded which). The receptors derive from a male donor with ankylosing spondylitis.

This clonotype was found a few times. The V gene is TRBV5-1, the J gene TRBJ2-1, with D tentatively TRBD2 (5 bases). This CDR3 is built from 11 residues. Germline CDR1 reads SGHRS; CDR2 reads YFSETQ. Deletions cut 4 bases from V and 15 bases from J, with 14 bases between. Written as DNA, the CDR3 is TGCGCCAGCAGCCTGGATAGCGAACCGTTCTTC. As protein: CASSLDSEPFF.

This clonotype occurred many times. The chain carries TRBV3-1 and TRBJ1-2; D is uncertain. The V end lost 1 base, the J end lost 2 bases, and 5 bases lay between the germline ends. This CDR3 has 13 residues. The germline CDR1 and CDR2 sequences are LGHDT and YNNKEL (reference sequence). CDR3 in amino acids: CASSQGGNYGYTF. The DNA for the CDR3 is TGTGCCAGCAGCCAAGGAGGGAACTATGGCTACACCTTC.

This chain joins TRBV15 and TRBJ1-2, with TRBD1 matching 8 bases. Germline CDR1 reads LNHNV; CDR2 reads YYDKDF (reference sequence). J gave up 0 bases and V 2 bases, and 2 bases lay outside the gene matches. This CDR3 contains 15 residues. The DNA for the CDR3 is TGTGCCACCAGCAGACCGACAGGGGCTAACTATGGCTACACCTTC. It encodes CATSRPTGANYGYTF.

The rearrangement uses TRBV20-1 and TRBJ2-7; 9 nucleotides match TRBD1. This CDR3 has 15 residues. Germline trimming cut 3 bases from V and 2 bases from J; bases unmatched to any gene: 8. The germline V gene encodes CDR1 DFQATT and CDR2 SNEGSKA (reference sequence). CDR3 sequence (DNA): TGCAGTGCTAGTGGGACGGGACAGGGTACCTACGAGCAGTACTTC. As protein: CSASGTGQGTYEQYF.

This clonotype has a count of ten or more. The V call is TRBV11-2, the J call TRBJ2-1; 8 positions match TRBD1. This CDR3 comprises 15 residues. CDR1 is SGHAT, CDR2 FQNNGV, per germline. The V gene end was trimmed by 2 bases and the J gene end by 5 bases; junction bases not matched to a gene: 5. The CDR3 sequence: CASSLQGAWDNEQFF. In DNA form, the CDR3 reads TGTGCCAGCAGCTTACAGGGGGCATGGGACAATGAGCAGTTCTTC.

This clonotype showed up just a few times. The chain uses TRBV6-1 and TRBJ2-1, with 7 positions matching TRBD1. Germline V CDR1 and CDR2: MNHNS, SASEGT. This CDR3 comprises 14 residues. Trimming at V came to 7 bases and at J to 7 bases, leaving 10 bases not matched to a gene. CDR3 sequence (DNA): TGTGCCAGCACTAGACAGGGTCTCGGGAATGAGCAGTTCTTC. It specifies CASTRQGLGNEQFF.

This clonotype was detected only a few times. This chain uses TRBV20-1 with TRBJ2-5, with D perhaps TRBD2 (7 bases). The CDR3 runs 14 residues. The germline V and J ends were trimmed by 5 bases and 5 bases, with 18 bases remaining between them. Germline values: CDR1 DFQATT, CDR2 SNEGSKA (reference sequence). The CDR3 protein is CSAGSGGSGETQYF. As DNA, the CDR3 is TGCAGTGCTGGGTCGGGGGGCAGCGGGGAGACCCAGTACTTC.

This clonotype was seen a few times. The chain couples TRBV3-1 to TRBJ2-4; D unresolved. The germline gives CDR1 LGHDT, CDR2 YNNKEL (reference sequence). Trimming took 1 base from V and 9 from J, leaving 7 bases between them. CDR3 size: 12 residues. The CDR3 is CASSQGLGIQYF. CDR3 sequence (DNA): TGTGCCAGCAGCCAAGGCCTAGGCATTCAGTACTTC.

There are a few counts of this clonotype. The V call is TRBV25-1, the J call TRBJ2-5, with no clear D. Germline V gene sequence: CDR1 MGHDK, CDR2 SYGVNS. V lost 3 bases to trimming and J lost 2 bases, with 16 bases between them. The CDR3 has 16 residues. CDR3 protein: CASSDVGRPTQETQYF. In DNA, the CDR3 is TGTGCCAGCAGTGATGTAGGTCGGCCGACTCAAGAGACCCAGTACTTC.

This clonotype was counted between two and nine times. This chain links TRBV20-1 with TRBJ1-1, with D tentatively TRBD1 (6 bases). Trimming left V 1 base short and J 0 bases short, with 15 bases between. The CDR3 length is 16 residues. Germline V gene data show CDR1 as DFQATT and CDR2 as SNEGSKA (reference sequence). The CDR3 region is CSARVRQAAMNTEAFF. CDR3 sequence (DNA): TGCAGTGCTAGAGTGAGACAGGCGGCCATGAACACTGAAGCTTTCTTT.

This sequence joins TRBV5-1 and TRBJ2-3; perhaps TRBD2 as D (6 bases). Trimming took 3 bases from V and 5 from J, leaving 16 bases between them. Germline CDR1 SGHRS, CDR2 YFSETQ. The CDR3 runs 15 residues. The CDR3 DNA follows: TGCGCCAGCAGCTCGTCAATAAGGGGAGGAGATACGCAGTATTTT. This codes for CASSSSIRGGDTQYF.

This clonotype has more than one count but fewer than ten. The chain couples TRBV5-1 to TRBJ1-5; a weak D match, TRBD1 (5 bases). The CDR3 is 17 amino acids. The germline V gene encodes CDR1 SGHRS and CDR2 YFSETQ. Trimming cost V 0 bases and J 1 base, with 14 bases left between them. As DNA, the CDR3 is TGCGCCAGCAGCTTGGGGGGGGGGACGGAGAGCAATCAGCCCCAGCATTTT. Its translation: CASSLGGGTESNQPQHF.

This clonotype occurred many times. This chain connects TRBV12-3 or TRBV12-4 to TRBJ1-2, with D uncertain. V was shortened by 6 bases and J by 4 bases, with 15 bases between the two germline ends. This CDR3 has 14 amino acids. CDR3 region: CASRMTGKLYGYTF. CDR3 bases: TGTGCCAGCAGGATGACCGGTAAACTCTATGGCTACACCTTC.

This clonotype has a handful of counts. V is TRBV5-1 and J is TRBJ2-7; 11 bases agree with TRBD1. This CDR3 has 15 amino acids. With 4 bases clipped from V and 4 bases from J, the junction kept 7 bases outside the gene matches. Germline V gene data show CDR1 as SGHRS and CDR2 as YFSETQ. The CDR3 reads CASSGRTGGEYEQYV. In DNA, the CDR3 is TGCGCCAGCAGCGGCCGGACAGGGGGCGAGTACGAGCAGTACGTC.

This clonotype was detected many times. The chain combines TRBV9 with TRBJ2-1; 14 nucleotides match TRBD2. This CDR3 region has 18 residues. Germline V gene lookup returns CDR1 SGDLS and CDR2 YYNGEE. Losses at the gene ends were 0 bases for V and 12 bases for J; bases not matched to a gene: 14. The CDR3 DNA reads TGTGCCAGCAGCGTAGAGTCCTTGACTAGCGGGAGGGCCCCCAGGCAGTTCTTC. This sequence encodes CASSVESLTSGRAPRQFF. Combining the CDR3 with reference TRBV9 and TRBJ2-1 gives the whole variable domain DSGVTQTPKHLITATGQRVTLRCSPRSGDLSVYWYQQSLDQGLQFLIQYYNGEERAKGNILERFSAQQFPDLHSELNLSSLELGDSALYFCASSVESLTSGRAPRQFFGPGTRLTVL.

This clonotype was observed a few times. The chain carries TRBV4-2 and TRBJ1-2; 9 bases are shared with TRBD1. This CDR3 spans 15 amino acids. V lost 3 bases to trimming and J lost 6 bases; unmatched junction nucleotides: 8. The germline gives CDR1 LGHNA, CDR2 YNFKEQ. CDR3 sequence: CASSQGEGQGDGYTF. The CDR3 DNA follows: TGTGCCAGCAGCCAGGGTGAGGGACAGGGCGATGGCTACACCTTC.

The table lists this clonotype with many counts. This chain connects TRBV18 to TRBJ1-1; 7 bases match TRBD1. CDR3 size: 13 residues. Germline-derived CDR1 and CDR2 are KGHSH and LQKENI. Germline trimming cut 8 bases from V and 3 bases from J; bases unmatched to any gene: 6. The CDR3 region is CASRTGPDTEAFF. CDR3 nucleotides: TGTGCCAGCCGGACAGGTCCTGACACTGAAGCTTTCTTT.

V and J are TRBV20-1 and TRBJ2-2; 11 positions agree with TRBD1. This CDR3 is 16 amino acids long. Germline trimming cut 2 bases from V and 3 bases from J; bases unmatched to any gene: 5. CDR1 is DFQATT, CDR2 SNEGSKA, per germline (reference sequence). Here the CDR3 reads CSARKDRGPDTGELFF. The CDR3 coding sequence is TGCAGTGCTAGAAAGGACAGGGGGCCGGACACCGGGGAGCTGTTTTTT.

The rearrangement links TRBV15 to TRBJ1-5; 7 bases agree with TRBD1. This CDR3 contains 14 residues. CDR1 and CDR2 (germline): LNHNV, YYDKDF (reference sequence). J lost 9 bases, V lost 4 bases, and 9 bases had no gene match. CDR3 sequence (DNA): TGTGCCACCAGCACAGGACAGGCCCCGGGGCCCCAGCATTTT. It yields the protein CATSTGQAPGPQHF.

This clonotype was seen more than once but under ten times. The chain joins TRBV19 to TRBJ2-7; no clear D gene. CDR1 and CDR2 (germline): LNHDA, SQIVND (reference sequence). The CDR3 contains 14 residues. The ends were cut back, 4 bases at V and 0 bases at J, with 10 bases in the middle. CDR3 in amino acids: CASSTLASSYEQYF. CDR3 nucleotide sequence: TGTGCCAGTAGTACACTCGCGAGCTCCTACGAGCAGTACTTC.